Sequencing of this T cell receptor beta chain was carried out in a study of circulating and synovial CD4+ cells in juvenile arthritis. General study points: Compared with bulk blood, circulating pathogenic-like lymphocytes shared substantially more CDR3 sequences with synovial T cells. T cell genome counts differed by at least an order of magnitude between CPL and CD4 samples. The pathogenic-like versus bulk T cell difference escaped Vbeta family analysis.

This clone was counted between two and nine times. The antigen remains unidentified. Data came from immunoSEQ multiplex PCR; TCRdb stores just in-frame clones and leaves some out. The repertoire consists of around 30,000 clones, with nearly 95% occurring once and the leading ten covering 0.6% to 0.8%. Between the trimmed V and J ends, which lost 6 bases and 1 base, there was a span of 13 bases. This CDR3 spans 14 amino acids. Germline V gene lookup returns CDR1 SGHRS and CDR2 YFSETQ. Material for sequencing was CD4+ T cells from blood. The sequence came from a human donor with juvenile idiopathic arthritis. The chain couples TRBV5-1 to TRBJ1-1; weak D call: TRBD1 (5 bases). CDR3 in DNA: TGCGCCAGCACCAAAAACCAGGGGAACACTGAAGCTTTCTTT. It yields the protein CASTKNQGNTEAFF.